This entry lists 5 T cell receptor beta chains sequenced from one sample in a study of T cell repertoires in cytomegalovirus infection. TCRdb used MiXCR to reprocess the reads, holding one entry per CDR3 protein. The top ten hold around a sixth of the sample, which has nearly 700,000 distinct CDR3 sequences, approximately 33% seen once. For these receptors, no antigen is known. The sequences come from cultured PBMCs, collected from culture after CMV antigen stimulation. These receptors were obtained from a human donor in good health (CMV status not recorded). Some clones in this sample may be carry-over from other donors' samples.

A few counts support this clonotype. Sequence at one end of the junction differs from germline and may be a read error. This chain uses TRBV7-9 with TRBJ2-3; perhaps TRBD1 as D (5 bases). The CDR3 totals 13 residues. In germline, CDR1 is SEHNR, CDR2 FQNEAQ (reference sequence). The CDR3 DNA reads as TGTGCCAGCAGCCGTGACAGCAGCCTGGGGCCTGCTTTT. As protein: CASSRDSSLGPAF. The whole variable domain, filled in from reference TRBV7-9 and TRBJ2-3, reads DTGVSQNPRHKITKRGQNVTFRCDPISEHNRLYWYRQTLGQGPEFLTYFQNEAQLEKSRLLSDRFSAERPKGSFSTLEIQRTEQGDSAMYLCASSRDSSLGPAFGPGTRLTVL.

This clonotype occurred a few times. In nucleotides, the CDR3 is TGTGCCAGCAGCTTAGCAGCGGGAGGGCCGAAAGATACGCAGTATTTT. This encodes CASSLAAGGPKDTQYF. The chain joins TRBV7-2 to TRBJ2-3; 10 positions agree with TRBD2. The CDR3 is made up of 16 amino acids. Germline assignment: CDR1 SGHTA and CDR2 FQGNSA. Losses at the gene ends were 0 bases for V and 5 bases for J; bases not matched to a gene: 5. Complete variable domain (other parts from reference TRBV7-2 and TRBJ2-3): GAGVSQSPSNKVTEKGKDVELRCDPISGHTALYWYRQSLGQGLEFLIYFQGNSAPDKSGLPSDRFSAERTGGSVSTLTIQRTQQEDSAVYLCASSLAAGGPKDTQYFGPGTRLTVL.

V and J are TRBV6-1 and TRBJ2-3; no reliable D call. CDR3 length: 13 residues. Per germline, CDR1 MNHNS and CDR2 SASEGT. Trimming removed 4 bases at V and 5 bases at J, with 10 bases between. Here the CDR3 DNA reads TGTGCCAGCAGTGTAGCCCCCGGAGATACGCAGTATTTT. Protein product: CASSVAPGDTQYF.

This clonotype was counted between two and nine times. The J gene is TRBJ2-1, the V gene TRBV7-2; 13 bases fit TRBD2. With 5 bases clipped from V and 0 bases from J, the junction kept 4 bases outside the gene matches. Germline values: CDR1 SGHTA, CDR2 FQGNSA. This CDR3 spans 17 amino acids. CDR3 in amino acids: CASSPRTSGGSYNEQFF. CDR3 in DNA: TGTGCCAGCAGCCCCAGGACTAGCGGGGGCTCCTACAATGAGCAGTTCTTC.

The table lists this clonotype with many counts. The rearrangement uses TRBV7-2 and TRBJ2-7, with 16 bases that match TRBD2. Germline V gene data show CDR1 as SGHTA and CDR2 as FQGNSA. Germline trimming cut 4 bases from V and 8 bases from J; bases unmatched to any gene: 5. The CDR3 length is 15 residues. CDR3 bases: TGTGCCAGCAGCTCCGGGACTAGCGGGAGGGCCAAGCAGTACTTC. Translation: CASSSGTSGRAKQYF.